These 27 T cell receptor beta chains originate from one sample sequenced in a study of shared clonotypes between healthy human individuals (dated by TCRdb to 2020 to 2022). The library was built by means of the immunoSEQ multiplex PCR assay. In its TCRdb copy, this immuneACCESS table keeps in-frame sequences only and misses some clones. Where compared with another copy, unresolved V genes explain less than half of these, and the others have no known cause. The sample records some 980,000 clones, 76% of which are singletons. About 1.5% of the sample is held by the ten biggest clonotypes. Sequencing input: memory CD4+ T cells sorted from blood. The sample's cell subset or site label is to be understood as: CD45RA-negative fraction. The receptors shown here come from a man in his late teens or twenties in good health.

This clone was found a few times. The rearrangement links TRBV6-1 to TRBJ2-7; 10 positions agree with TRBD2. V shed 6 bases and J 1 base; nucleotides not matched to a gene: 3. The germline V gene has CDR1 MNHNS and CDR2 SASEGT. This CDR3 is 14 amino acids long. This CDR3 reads CASRGLAHSYEQYF. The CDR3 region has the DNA TGTGCCAGCAGGGGACTAGCGCATTCCTACGAGCAGTACTTC.

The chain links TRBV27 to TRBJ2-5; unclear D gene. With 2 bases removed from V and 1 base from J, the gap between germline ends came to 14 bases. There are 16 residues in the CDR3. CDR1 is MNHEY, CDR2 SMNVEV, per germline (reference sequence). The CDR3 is CASSLGSWGAQETQYF. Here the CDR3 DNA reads TGTGCCAGCAGTTTAGGATCTTGGGGTGCCCAAGAGACCCAGTACTTC.

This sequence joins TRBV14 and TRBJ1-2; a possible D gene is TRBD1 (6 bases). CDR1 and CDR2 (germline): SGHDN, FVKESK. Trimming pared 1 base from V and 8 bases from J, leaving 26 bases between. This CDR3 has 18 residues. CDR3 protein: CASSQASGWRQAVEGYTF. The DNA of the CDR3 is TGTGCCAGCAGCCAAGCGAGCGGATGGAGACAGGCAGTGGAGGGCTACACCTTC.

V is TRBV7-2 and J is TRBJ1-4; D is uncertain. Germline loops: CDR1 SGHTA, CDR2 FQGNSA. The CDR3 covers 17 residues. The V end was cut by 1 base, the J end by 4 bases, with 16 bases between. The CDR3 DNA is TGTGCCAGCAGCTTAGATGGGCGGGGAATGCTTAATGAAAAACTGTTTTTT. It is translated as CASSLDGRGMLNEKLFF.

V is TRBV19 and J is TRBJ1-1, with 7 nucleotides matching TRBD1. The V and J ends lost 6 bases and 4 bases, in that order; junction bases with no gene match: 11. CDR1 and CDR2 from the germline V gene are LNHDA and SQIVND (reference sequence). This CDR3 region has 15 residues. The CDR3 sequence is CASSSYGQAGTEAFF. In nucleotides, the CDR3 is TGTGCCAGTAGCTCCTACGGACAGGCGGGCACTGAAGCTTTCTTT.

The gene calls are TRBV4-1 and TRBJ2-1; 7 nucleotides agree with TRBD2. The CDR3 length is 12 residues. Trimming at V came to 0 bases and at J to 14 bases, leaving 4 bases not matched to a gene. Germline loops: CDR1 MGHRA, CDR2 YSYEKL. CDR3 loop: CASSQEWGGKFF. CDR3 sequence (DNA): TGCGCCAGCAGCCAAGAATGGGGGGGGAAGTTCTTC.

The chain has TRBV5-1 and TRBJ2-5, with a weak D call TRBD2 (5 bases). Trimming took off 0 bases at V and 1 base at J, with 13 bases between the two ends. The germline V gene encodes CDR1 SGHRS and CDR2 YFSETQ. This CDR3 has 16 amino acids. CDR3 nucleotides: TGCGCCAGCAGCTTGGGGGCAACGGGAACCCAAGAGACCCAGTACTTC. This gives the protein CASSLGATGTQETQYF.

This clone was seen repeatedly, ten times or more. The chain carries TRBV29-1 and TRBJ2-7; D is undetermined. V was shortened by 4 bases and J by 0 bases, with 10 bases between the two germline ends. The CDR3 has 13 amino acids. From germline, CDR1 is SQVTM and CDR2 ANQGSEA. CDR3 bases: TGCAGCGTTGTAGGCAGGAACTCCTACGAGCAGTACTTC. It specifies CSVVGRNSYEQYF.

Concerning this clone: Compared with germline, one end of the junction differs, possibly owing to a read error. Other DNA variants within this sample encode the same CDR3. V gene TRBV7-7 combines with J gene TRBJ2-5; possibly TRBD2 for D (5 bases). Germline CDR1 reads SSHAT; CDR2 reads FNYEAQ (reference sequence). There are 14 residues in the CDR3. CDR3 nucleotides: TGTGCTAGCAGCTTAGAAGGGAGTGGTGAGACCCAGTACTTC. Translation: CASSLEGSGETQYF.

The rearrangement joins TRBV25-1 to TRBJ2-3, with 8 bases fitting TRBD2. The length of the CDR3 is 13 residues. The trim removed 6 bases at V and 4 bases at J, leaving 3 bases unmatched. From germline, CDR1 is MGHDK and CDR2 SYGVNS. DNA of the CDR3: TGTGCCAGCAGGGCCGGGGGGGCAGATACGCAGTATTTT. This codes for CASRAGGADTQYF.

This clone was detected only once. In DNA, the CDR3 is TGTGCCAGCAGCGTACGGCCCTTGAACACTGAAGCTTTCTTT. It yields the protein CASSVRPLNTEAFF. The V call is TRBV9, the J call TRBJ1-1; D not resolved. The germline V and J ends were trimmed by 1 base and 0 bases, with 7 bases remaining between them. Germline lookup yields CDR1 SGDLS and CDR2 YYNGEE. This CDR3 comprises 14 residues.

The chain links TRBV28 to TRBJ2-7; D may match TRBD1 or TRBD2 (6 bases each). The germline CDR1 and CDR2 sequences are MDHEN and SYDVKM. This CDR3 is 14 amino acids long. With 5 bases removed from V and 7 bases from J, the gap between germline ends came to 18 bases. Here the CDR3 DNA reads TGTGCCAGCAGTCCGACAGGAGGGGCTCGGGAGCAGTACTTC. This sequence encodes CASSPTGGAREQYF.

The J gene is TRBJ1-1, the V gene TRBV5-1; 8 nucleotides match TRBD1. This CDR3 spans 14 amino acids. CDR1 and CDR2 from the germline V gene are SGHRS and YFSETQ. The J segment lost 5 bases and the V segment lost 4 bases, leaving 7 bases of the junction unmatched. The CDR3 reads CASSPSGGKTEAFF. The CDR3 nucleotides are TGCGCCAGCAGCCCTTCAGGGGGCAAGACTGAAGCTTTCTTT.

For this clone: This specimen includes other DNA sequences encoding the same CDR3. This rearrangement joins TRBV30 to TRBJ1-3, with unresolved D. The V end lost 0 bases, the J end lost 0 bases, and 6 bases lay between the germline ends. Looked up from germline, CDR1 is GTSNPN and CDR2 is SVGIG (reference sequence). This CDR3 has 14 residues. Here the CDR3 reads CAWSVGSSGNTIYF. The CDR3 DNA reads TGTGCCTGGAGTGTGGGCAGCTCTGGAAACACCATATATTTT.

The DNA of the CDR3 is TGCGCCAGCAGCCCCGGGGGATTAGAAAAACTGTTTTTT. This gives the protein CASSPGGLEKLFF. This chain connects TRBV5-1 to TRBJ1-4, with D perhaps matching TRBD1 (5 bases). V lost 4 bases to trimming and J lost 8 bases, with 12 bases between them. CDR3 length: 13 residues. Germline CDR1 SGHRS, CDR2 YFSETQ.

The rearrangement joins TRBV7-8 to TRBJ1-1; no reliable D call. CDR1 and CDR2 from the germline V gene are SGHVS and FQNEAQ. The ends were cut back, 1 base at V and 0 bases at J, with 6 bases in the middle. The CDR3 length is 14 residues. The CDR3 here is CASSLGSVNTEAFF. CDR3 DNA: TGTGCCAGCAGCTTAGGTTCGGTGAACACTGAAGCTTTCTTT.

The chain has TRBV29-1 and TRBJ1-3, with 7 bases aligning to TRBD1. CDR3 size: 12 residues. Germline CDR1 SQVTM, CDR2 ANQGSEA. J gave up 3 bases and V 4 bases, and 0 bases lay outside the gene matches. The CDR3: CSVGTGGNTIYF. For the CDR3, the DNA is TGCAGCGTTGGGACAGGTGGAAACACCATATATTTT.

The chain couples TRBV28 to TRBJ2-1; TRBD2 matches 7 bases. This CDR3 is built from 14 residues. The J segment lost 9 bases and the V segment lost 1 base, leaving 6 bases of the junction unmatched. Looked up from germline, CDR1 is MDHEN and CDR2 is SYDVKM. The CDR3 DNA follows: TGTGCCAGCAGTTTATTAGTTAGCGGGCGTGAGCAGTTCTTC. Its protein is CASSLLVSGREQFF.

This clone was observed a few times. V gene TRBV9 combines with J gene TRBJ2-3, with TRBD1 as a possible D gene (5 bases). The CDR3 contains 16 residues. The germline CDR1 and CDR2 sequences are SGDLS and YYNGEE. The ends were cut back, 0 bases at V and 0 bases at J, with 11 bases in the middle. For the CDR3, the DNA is TGTGCCAGCAGCGTAGGTGGGGCGGTTAGCACAGATACGCAGTATTTT. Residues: CASSVGGAVSTDTQYF.

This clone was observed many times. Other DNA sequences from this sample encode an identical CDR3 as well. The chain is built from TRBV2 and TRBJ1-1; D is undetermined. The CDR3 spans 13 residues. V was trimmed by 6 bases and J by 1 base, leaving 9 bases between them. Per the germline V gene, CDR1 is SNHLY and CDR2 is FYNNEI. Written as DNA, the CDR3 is TGTGCCAGCAGCGTTACAGAGAACACTGAAGCTTTCTTT. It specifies CASSVTENTEAFF. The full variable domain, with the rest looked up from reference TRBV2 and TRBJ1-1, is EPEVTQTPSHQVTQMGQEVILRCVPISNHLYFYWYRQILGQKVEFLVSFYNNEISEKSEIFDDQFSVERPDGSNFTLKIRSTKLEDSAMYFCASSVTENTEAFFGQGTRLTVV.

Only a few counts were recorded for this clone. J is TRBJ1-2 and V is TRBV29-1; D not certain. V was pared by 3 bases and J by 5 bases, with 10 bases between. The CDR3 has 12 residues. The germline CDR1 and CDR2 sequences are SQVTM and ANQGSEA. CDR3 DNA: TGCAGCGTTGATACGGGGTTTTATGGCTACACCTTC. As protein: CSVDTGFYGYTF.

CDR3: CASSAERATEAFF. In DNA form, the CDR3 reads TGTGCCAGCAGTGCAGAAAGAGCGACTGAAGCTTTCTTT. This sequence joins TRBV2 and TRBJ1-1; the D is unclear. The CDR3 length is 13 residues. Germline CDR1 reads SNHLY; CDR2 reads FYNNEI. V gave up 4 bases and J gave up 5 bases, with 11 bases separating them.

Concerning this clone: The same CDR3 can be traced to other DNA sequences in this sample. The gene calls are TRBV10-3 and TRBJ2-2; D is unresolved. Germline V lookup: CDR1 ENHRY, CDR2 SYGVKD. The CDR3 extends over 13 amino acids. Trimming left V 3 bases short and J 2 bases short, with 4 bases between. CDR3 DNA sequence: TGTGCCATCAGTGACCGTAACACCGGGGAGCTGTTTTTT. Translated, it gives CAISDRNTGELFF.

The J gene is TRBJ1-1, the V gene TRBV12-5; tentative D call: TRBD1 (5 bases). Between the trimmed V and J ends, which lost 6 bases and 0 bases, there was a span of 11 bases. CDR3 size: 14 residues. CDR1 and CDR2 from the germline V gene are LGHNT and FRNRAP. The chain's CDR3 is CASGLSGLNTEAFF. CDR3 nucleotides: TGTGCTAGTGGCCTATCGGGGCTGAACACTGAAGCTTTCTTT.

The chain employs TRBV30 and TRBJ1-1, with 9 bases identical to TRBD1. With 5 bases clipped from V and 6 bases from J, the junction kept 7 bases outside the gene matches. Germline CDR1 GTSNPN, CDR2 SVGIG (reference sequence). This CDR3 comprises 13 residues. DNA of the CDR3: TGTGCCTGGGGGACAGGGTTGCTCGCTGAAGCTTTCTTT. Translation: CAWGTGLLAEAFF.

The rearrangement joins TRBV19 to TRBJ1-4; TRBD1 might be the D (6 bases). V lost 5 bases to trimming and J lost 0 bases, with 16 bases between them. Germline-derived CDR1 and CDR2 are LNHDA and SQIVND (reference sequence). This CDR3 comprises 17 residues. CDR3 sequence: CASSAQGKPATNEKLFF. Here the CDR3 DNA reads TGTGCCAGTAGTGCGCAGGGGAAACCGGCAACTAATGAAAAACTGTTTTTT.

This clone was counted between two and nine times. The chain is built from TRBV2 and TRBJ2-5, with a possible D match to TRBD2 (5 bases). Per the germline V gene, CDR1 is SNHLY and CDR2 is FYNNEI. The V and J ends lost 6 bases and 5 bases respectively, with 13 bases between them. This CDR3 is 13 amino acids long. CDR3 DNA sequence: TGTGCCAGCAGAAACAGCCCGGGGGAGACCCAGTACTTC. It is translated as CASRNSPGETQYF.